This TCR beta chain appears in the sequencing data of a study of CD8+CD57+ T cells in acquired aplastic anemia. Regarding the study as a whole: The CD8+ Simpson's diversity of patients and controls was not significantly different. Patients and controls turned out to have more than 25 CD8+ CDR3 sequences in common.

This clonotype has more than one count but fewer than ten. What it binds is unknown. V shed 5 bases, J shed 2 bases, and the junction held 4 bases outside the gene matches. Germline values: CDR1 ENHRY, CDR2 SYGVKD. The CDR3 is 15 residues long. CDR3 and TCR beta VDJ profiling relied on a genomic DNA template. TCRdb fed the reads into MiXCR, producing one record per CDR3 protein. Found here are 150,000 to 200,000 distinct CDR3 sequences, about 60% of them singletons; the top ten hold 45%. This clonotype originated in a human donor in good health. This rearrangement joins TRBV10-3 to TRBJ2-3; 10 bases match TRBD2. The sequenced sample was sorted CD4+, CD8+, or CD8+CD57+ T cells (not recorded which) from PBMCs. This CDR3 reads CAISLAGGITDTQYF. The CDR3 nucleotides read TGTGCCATCAGTTTAGCGGGGGGCATCACAGATACGCAGTATTTT.